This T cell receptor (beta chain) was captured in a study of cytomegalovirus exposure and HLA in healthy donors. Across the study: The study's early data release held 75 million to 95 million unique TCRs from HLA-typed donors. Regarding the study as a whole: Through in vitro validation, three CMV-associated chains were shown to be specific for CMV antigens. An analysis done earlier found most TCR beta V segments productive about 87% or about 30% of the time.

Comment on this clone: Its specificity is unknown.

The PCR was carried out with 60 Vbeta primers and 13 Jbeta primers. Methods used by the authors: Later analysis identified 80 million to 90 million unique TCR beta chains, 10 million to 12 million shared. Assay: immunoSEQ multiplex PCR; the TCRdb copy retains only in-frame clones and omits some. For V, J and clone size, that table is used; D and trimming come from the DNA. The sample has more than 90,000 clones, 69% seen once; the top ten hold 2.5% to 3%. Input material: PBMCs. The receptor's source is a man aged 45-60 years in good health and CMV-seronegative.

CDR3 DNA: TGTGCCAGCAGCTTACAGGGGGCATCCACTGAAGCTTTCTTT. Translated: CASSLQGASTEAFF. The chain links TRBV7-3 to TRBJ1-1; 8 nucleotides align to TRBD1. V lost 2 bases to trimming and J lost 4 bases; unmatched junction nucleotides: 3. Germline V CDR1 and CDR2: SGHTA, FQGTGA. The CDR3 covers 14 residues.